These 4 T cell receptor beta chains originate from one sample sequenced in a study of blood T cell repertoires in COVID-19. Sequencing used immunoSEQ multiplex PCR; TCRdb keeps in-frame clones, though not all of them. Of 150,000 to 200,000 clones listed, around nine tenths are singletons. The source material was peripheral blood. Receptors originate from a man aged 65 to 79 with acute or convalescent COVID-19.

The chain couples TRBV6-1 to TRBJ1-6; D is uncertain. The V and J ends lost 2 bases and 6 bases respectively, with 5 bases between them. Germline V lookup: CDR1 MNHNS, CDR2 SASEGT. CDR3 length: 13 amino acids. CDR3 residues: CASSENGNSPLHF. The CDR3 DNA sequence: TGTGCCAGCAGTGAAAACGGTAATTCACCCCTCCACTTT.

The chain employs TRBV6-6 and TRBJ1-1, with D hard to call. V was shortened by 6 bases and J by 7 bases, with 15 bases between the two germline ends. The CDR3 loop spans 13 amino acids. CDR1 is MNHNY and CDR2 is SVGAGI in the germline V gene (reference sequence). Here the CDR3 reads CASSLGETGEAFF. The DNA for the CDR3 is TGTGCCAGCAGCTTAGGAGAGACTGGTGAAGCTTTCTTT.

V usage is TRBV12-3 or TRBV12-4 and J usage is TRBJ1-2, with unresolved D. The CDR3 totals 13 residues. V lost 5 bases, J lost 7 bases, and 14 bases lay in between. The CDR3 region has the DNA TGTGCCAGCAGTCCCCGAGGGCAGACTGGCTACACCTTC. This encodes CASSPRGQTGYTF.

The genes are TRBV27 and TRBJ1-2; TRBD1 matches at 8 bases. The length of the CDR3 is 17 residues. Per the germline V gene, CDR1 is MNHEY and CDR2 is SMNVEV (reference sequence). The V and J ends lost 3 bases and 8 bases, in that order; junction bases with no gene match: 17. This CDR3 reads CASSFYRQGNPLGGYTF. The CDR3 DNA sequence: TGTGCCAGCAGTTTCTATCGACAGGGGAACCCGTTAGGCGGCTACACCTTC.